Presented here are 31 T cell receptor beta chains from one specimen sequenced in a study of Graves' ophthalmopathy and Graves' hyperthyroidism. RNA transcripts served as template for amplifying TCR beta CDR3 sequences. Scientists carried out first-round RT-PCR using HTBI primers and then a second-round multiplex PCR. Via MiXCR, TCRdb re-called the multiplex PCR reads, giving one row per CDR3 protein. The table shows 400,000 or so distinct CDR3 sequences, with 15% occurring only once. The source material was peripheral blood. Receptors were obtained from a woman between 18 and 30 years old with stable Graves' hyperthyroidism.

This clonotype has at least ten counts. The V call is TRBV6-1, the J call TRBJ2-7; D remains unclear. CDR1 is MNHNS, CDR2 SASEGT, per germline. Deletions cut 8 bases from V and 0 bases from J, with 5 bases between. This CDR3 has 11 residues. The chain's CDR3 is CASEFSYEQYF. As DNA, the CDR3 is TGTGCCAGCGAATTCTCCTACGAGCAGTACTTC.

This clonotype has a count of ten or more. The chain is built from TRBV6-1 and TRBJ2-5; no definite D call. The ends were cut back, 3 bases at V and 4 bases at J, with 3 bases in the middle. The CDR3 runs 11 residues. In germline, CDR1 is MNHNS, CDR2 SASEGT. The CDR3 spells CASSEPETQYF. The CDR3 nucleotides are TGTGCCAGCAGTGAGCCAGAGACCCAGTACTTC.

This clonotype came up many times. J is TRBJ2-7 and V is TRBV12-3 or TRBV12-4; no clear D gene. This CDR3 contains 12 residues. Trimming shortened V by 4 bases and J by 3 bases, and 7 bases separated the two germline ends. CDR3 nucleotide sequence: TGTGCCAGCAGTTCCCCGGGCTACGAGCAGTACTTC. This encodes CASSSPGYEQYF.

This clonotype occurred many times. The DNA for the CDR3 is TGTGCCAGCAGCGTGGGGACAGACAACTACGAGCAGTACTTC. Residues: CASSVGTDNYEQYF. The V call is TRBV9, the J call TRBJ2-7; 7 positions agree with TRBD1. J lost 3 bases, V lost 2 bases, and 5 bases had no gene match. Germline CDR1 SGDLS, CDR2 YYNGEE. The CDR3 is made up of 14 amino acids.

The table lists this clonotype with many counts. The J gene is TRBJ1-1, the V gene TRBV27; no reliable D call. Per the germline V gene, CDR1 is MNHEY and CDR2 is SMNVEV (reference sequence). CDR3 length equals 12 residues. The ends were cut back, 8 bases at V and 4 bases at J, with 11 bases in the middle. CDR3 region: CASGRHGTEAFF. The CDR3 DNA follows: TGTGCCAGCGGACGACACGGCACTGAAGCTTTCTTT.

This clonotype was counted a few times. The rearrangement uses TRBV19 and TRBJ2-2, with D possibly being TRBD2 (6 bases). The CDR3 contains 15 residues. Germline CDR1 LNHDA, CDR2 SQIVND (reference sequence). Trimming took 8 bases from V and 0 from J, leaving 13 bases between them. This CDR3 is CASGGVAANTGELFF. CDR3 bases: TGTGCCAGTGGAGGGGTCGCGGCGAACACCGGGGAGCTGTTTTTT.

This clonotype was detected only a few times. The V call is TRBV7-2, the J call TRBJ2-4; 9 bases are shared with TRBD2. This CDR3 is built from 16 residues. V shed 5 bases and J 7 bases; nucleotides not matched to a gene: 12. Germline CDR1 and CDR2: SGHTA and FQGNSA. CDR3: CASSQSSGGGGNIQYF. CDR3 DNA sequence: TGTGCCAGCAGCCAAAGTAGCGGCGGGGGGGGGAACATTCAGTACTTC.

This clonotype was seen ten or more times. The V call is TRBV12-5, the J call TRBJ2-7; tentative D call: TRBD1 (6 bases). The V end lost 0 bases, the J end lost 5 bases, and 14 bases lay between the germline ends. Germline V CDR1 and CDR2: LGHNT, FRNRAP. The CDR3 sequence is 15 residues long. CDR3 amino acids: CASGLVLGQSHEQYF. DNA of the CDR3: TGTGCTAGTGGTTTGGTCCTCGGACAGTCACACGAGCAGTACTTC.

The J gene is TRBJ2-3, the V gene TRBV5-4, with 11 bases aligning to TRBD2. Germline CDR1 is SGHNT and CDR2 is YYREEE (reference sequence). The CDR3 totals 18 residues. The V and J ends lost 0 bases and 0 bases, in that order; junction bases with no gene match: 6. CDR3 loop: CASSLGLAGGSSTDTQYF. The DNA for the CDR3 is TGTGCCAGCAGCTTGGGGTTAGCGGGGGGGTCTAGCACAGATACGCAGTATTTT.

The V call is TRBV13, the J call TRBJ2-2; D call uncertain. The V end lost 6 bases, the J end lost 7 bases, and 9 bases lay between the germline ends. This CDR3 has 12 amino acids. The V gene's germline CDR1 is PRHDT and CDR2 FYEKMQ (reference sequence). The CDR3 region has the DNA TGTGCCAGCAGTAAAAAGTACGGGGAGCTGTTTTTT. Protein: CASSKKYGELFF.

At least ten counts were recorded for this clonotype. This chain uses TRBV12-3 or TRBV12-4 with TRBJ1-1; a weak D match, TRBD1 (6 bases). This CDR3 has 13 amino acids. V lost 5 bases and J 4 bases, leaving 11 bases between the germline ends. In DNA form, the CDR3 reads TGTGCCAGCAGTATTAGGACAGCCACTGAAGCTTTCTTT. Translation: CASSIRTATEAFF.

This clonotype has a handful of counts. CDR3 loop: CASSQSGGQDEQYF. The CDR3 coding sequence is TGCGCCAGCAGCCAATCGGGGGGCCAGGACGAGCAGTACTTC. This sequence joins TRBV4-1 and TRBJ2-7; possibly TRBD2 for D (7 bases). Germline CDR1 reads MGHRA; CDR2 reads YSYEKL. The CDR3 contains 14 residues. The V end lost 2 bases, the J end lost 5 bases, and 13 bases lay between the germline ends.

This clonotype was detected ten times or more. This chain joins TRBV6-2 or TRBV6-3 and TRBJ2-4; the D gene is possibly TRBD1 (6 bases). There are 14 residues in the CDR3. V dropped 4 bases and J dropped 9 bases, with 16 bases sitting between them. Germline CDR1 is MNHEY and CDR2 is SVGEGT. The chain's CDR3 is CASSSRQGLSIQYF. CDR3 DNA: TGTGCCAGCAGTTCGCGGCAGGGGTTAAGCATTCAGTACTTC.

About this clonotype: A read error may explain this, as a much larger clone is one base away. Because it lacks the conserved phenylalanine or tryptophan at the end, this CDR3 is likely a read error. Because the CDR3's place on the DNA is in doubt, the DNA is left out and the CDR3 is given as listed by TCRdb. This sequence joins TRBV12-3 or TRBV12-4 and TRBJ1-2; whether TRBD1, the table's D call, matches the DNA was not checked. A total of 13 residues make up the CDR3, ends included. This chain's CDR3 is CATTLQTGGGYAL.

The chain links TRBV5-6 to TRBJ2-7; D gene ambiguous. The CDR3 has 12 amino acids. Germline V gene lookup returns CDR1 SGHDT and CDR2 YYEEEE. V shed 6 bases and J shed 0 bases, with 7 bases lying between them. CDR3 nucleotide sequence: TGTGCCAGCAATGACCGCTCCTACGAGCAGTACTTC. This gives the protein CASNDRSYEQYF.

This clonotype has only a few counts. The CDR3 loop is CASSQGQARRGYTF. The DNA for the CDR3 is TGTGCCAGCAGCCAAGGACAGGCCCGCCGGGGCTACACCTTC. The rearrangement links TRBV14 to TRBJ1-2, with a possible D match to TRBD1 (6 bases). The germline V gene encodes CDR1 SGHDN and CDR2 FVKESK. This CDR3 comprises 14 residues. V lost 1 base, J lost 8 bases, and 14 bases lay in between.

This clonotype has ten or more counts. CDR3 coding DNA: TGTGCCAGCAGAATAGACAGGTTGGGCGGGGAGCTGTTTTTT. This encodes CASRIDRLGGELFF. The J gene is TRBJ2-2, the V gene TRBV6-1, with a tentative D call TRBD1 (6 bases). This CDR3 has 14 residues. Between the trimmed V and J ends, which lost 6 bases and 7 bases, there was a span of 15 bases. In germline, CDR1 is MNHNS, CDR2 SASEGT.

This clonotype was observed at least ten times. This chain uses TRBV6-5 with TRBJ1-2, with a weak D call TRBD1 (5 bases). With 7 bases removed from V and 8 bases from J, the gap between germline ends came to 23 bases. This CDR3 contains 15 residues. The V gene's germline CDR1 is MNHEY and CDR2 SVGAGI. The CDR3 DNA reads TGTGCCAGCACTTCATTTGCCGGGACGGCCCTCGGCTACACCTTC. Its translation is CASTSFAGTALGYTF.

The chain is built from TRBV9 and TRBJ2-7; D might be TRBD1 (5 bases). Germline values: CDR1 SGDLS, CDR2 YYNGEE. Trimming removed 0 bases from V and 6 bases from J, with 10 bases in between. The CDR3 contains 13 residues. CDR3 DNA: TGTGCCAGCAGCGTAGATGATGGGGCCGAGCAGTACTTC. It specifies CASSVDDGAEQYF. The variable domain in full, completed from reference TRBV9 and TRBJ2-7, reads DSGVTQTPKHLITATGQRVTLRCSPRSGDLSVYWYQQSLDQGLQFLIQYYNGEERAKGNILERFSAQQFPDLHSELNLSSLELGDSALYFCASSVDDGAEQYFGPGTRLTVT.

This clonotype was counted at least ten times. The CDR3 nucleotides are TGCAGTGCTCGGTCGAACACTGAAGCTTTCTTT. Protein sequence: CSARSNTEAFF. This chain connects TRBV20-1 to TRBJ1-1, with D uncertain. Germline lookup yields CDR1 DFQATT and CDR2 SNEGSKA (reference sequence). There are 11 residues in the CDR3. The ends were cut back, 5 bases at V and 1 base at J, with 5 bases in the middle.

This clonotype was seen at least ten times. V usage is TRBV20-1 and J usage is TRBJ2-7, with D uncertain. This CDR3 has 12 amino acids. Germline values: CDR1 DFQATT, CDR2 SNEGSKA (reference sequence). In DNA, the CDR3 is TGCAGGGCAGGCGGCACTAACTACGAGCAGTACTTC. The encoded protein is CRAGGTNYEQYF.

This clonotype was seen ten or more times. CDR3: CASSSRVQPQHF. The CDR3 DNA reads as TGTGCCAGCAGTTCCAGAGTTCAGCCCCAGCATTTT. The V and J genes are TRBV12-3 or TRBV12-4 and TRBJ1-5, with D unresolved. This CDR3 comprises 12 residues. The V gene lost 4 bases and the J gene lost 6 bases, with 7 bases spanning the gap.

A word on this clonotype: A read error may explain this, as a much larger clone is one base away. The gene calls are TRBV6-5 and TRBJ1-1, with 9 bases identical to TRBD1. Looked up from germline, CDR1 is MNHEY and CDR2 is SVGAGI. With V trimmed by 4 bases and J by 4 bases, 4 bases remained unmatched. The length of the CDR3 is 14 residues. In DNA, the CDR3 is TGTGCCAGCAGTTCCGGGACAGGGCTCACTGAAGCTTTCTTT. This encodes CASSSGTGLTEAFF.

Remarks on this clonotype: A much larger clone differs by one base, so this may be a read error. The chain combines TRBV12-3 or TRBV12-4 with TRBJ1-5; 9 bases align to TRBD1. J gave up 6 bases and V 5 bases, and 14 bases lay outside the gene matches. The CDR3 totals 17 residues. The CDR3 loop reads CASSTGMTTGGSQPQHF. DNA of the CDR3: TGTGCCAGCAGTACGGGCATGACGACAGGGGGAAGTCAGCCCCAGCATTTT.

CDR3 sequence (DNA): TGCGCCAGCAGCCGGTCGGAGGGACCGAACACTGAAGCTTTCTTT. Encoded protein: CASSRSEGPNTEAFF. The chain uses TRBV4-1 and TRBJ1-1; D possibly corresponds to TRBD1 (5 bases). Trimming cost V 4 bases and J 1 base, with 13 bases left between them. The CDR3 runs to 15 residues. Germline V gives CDR1 MGHRA, CDR2 YSYEKL.

This clonotype appeared many times. The chain recombines TRBV12-3 or TRBV12-4 with TRBJ1-3; no firm D call. The CDR3 length is 15 residues. V lost 3 bases to trimming and J lost 0 bases, with 9 bases between them. The CDR3 DNA reads as TGTGCCAGCAGTTTCCTCCATCTCTCTGGAAACACCATATATTTT. Amino acids: CASSFLHLSGNTIYF.

This clonotype was detected ten times or more. CDR3 DNA sequence: TGTGCCAGTCAAAAGAACACTGAAGCTTTCTTT. Translating it yields CASQKNTEAFF. The genes are TRBV19 and TRBJ1-1; D gene uncertain. The CDR3 runs 11 residues. Between the trimmed V and J ends, which lost 8 bases and 1 base, there was a span of 5 bases. The V gene's germline CDR1 is LNHDA and CDR2 SQIVND (reference sequence).

The chain couples TRBV29-1 to TRBJ2-2, with unresolved D. The CDR3 consists of 13 residues. Trimming took 6 bases from V and 8 from J, leaving 16 bases between them. Germline V gene data show CDR1 as SQVTM and CDR2 as ANQGSEA. The CDR3 reads CSVPLRAGGELFF. CDR3 DNA: TGCAGCGTCCCCCTAAGGGCTGGTGGGGAGCTGTTTTTT.

J is TRBJ2-2 and V is TRBV4-2; either TRBD1 or TRBD2 may supply D (5 bases each). This CDR3 spans 15 amino acids. CDR1 is LGHNA, CDR2 YNFKEQ, per germline. V gave up 0 bases and J gave up 6 bases, with 11 bases separating them. The CDR3 region has the DNA TGTGCCAGCAGCCAAGAGACAGTGGAGGCCGGGGAGCTGTTTTTT. Protein product: CASSQETVEAGELFF.

This chain uses TRBV5-6 with TRBJ1-2, with TRBD1 matching 12 bases. This CDR3 is 16 amino acids long. Per germline, CDR1 SGHDT and CDR2 YYEEEE. The V gene end was trimmed by 4 bases and the J gene end by 4 bases; junction bases not matched to a gene: 8. The CDR3 DNA reads TGTGCCAGCAGCAGAATCGGGACAGGGGGCATCTATGGCTACACCTTC. It yields the protein CASSRIGTGGIYGYTF.

Remarks on this clonotype: Just one base apart from a much larger clone, this may be a read error. The rearrangement uses TRBV27 and TRBJ2-5; TRBD2 aligns across 9 bases. The CDR3 sequence is 16 residues long. V lost 1 base and J lost 8; bases outside the gene matches: 11. Per the germline V gene, CDR1 is MNHEY and CDR2 is SMNVEV (reference sequence). CDR3 sequence reads: CASSLLWRGGGDTQYF. For the CDR3, the DNA is TGTGCCAGCAGTTTATTGTGGCGGGGGGGCGGAGATACCCAGTACTTC.